Listed below are T cell receptor beta chains from one sample, sequenced in a study of blood T cells in healthy people across ages. TCRdb analysed the 5' RACE reads with MiXCR anew, one entry per CDR3 protein. This table holds approximately 760,000 distinct CDR3 sequences, more than 20% found once. These data also formed part of another study, on T cells of mothers and their children.

The sample taken for sequencing was blood. The source is a boy younger than 18 in good health. Each CDR3 is given with its conserved first and last residue.

V: TRBV28
J: TRBJ1-2
length: 14
CDR3: CASSVTGVDYGYTF

V: TRBV29-1
J: TRBJ2-7
length: 13
CDR3: CSAAEGRAYEQYF

V: TRBV7-9
J: TRBJ2-2
length: 16
CDR3: CASTTMKGGGTEELFF

V: TRBV20-1
J: TRBJ2-1
length: 12
CDR3: CSARTSGDEQFF

V: TRBV6-1
J: TRBJ2-1
length: 15
CDR3: CASSESLGAFNEQFF

V: TRBV7-3
J: TRBJ1-1
length: 14
CDR3: CASSDGGMNTEAFF

V: TRBV4-3
J: TRBJ2-2
length: 17
CDR3: CASSQVAGQGDTGELFF

V: TRBV4-1
J: TRBJ2-1
length: 16
CDR3: CASSQGAGRTHNEQFF

V: TRBV28
J: TRBJ2-4
length: 11
CDR3: CASSLGNIQYF

V: TRBV7-9
J: TRBJ2-5
length: 16
CDR3: CASSPKPGLAEETQYF

V: TRBV5-6
J: -
length: 11
CDR3: CASSKGNEQYF

V: TRBV6-5
J: TRBJ2-4
length: 15
CDR3: CASSILQGGVNIQYF

V: TRBV29-1
J: TRBJ2-3
length: 13
CDR3: CSVPYTHTDTQYF

V: TRBV20-1
J: -
length: 12
CDR3: CSAGQTDNEQFF

V: TRBV24-1
J: TRBJ2-1
length: 15
CDR3: CATSDPSGGNNEQFF

V: TRBV3-1
J: -
length: 16
CDR3: CASSPWGSESSYEQYF

V: TRBV9
J: TRBJ1-2
length: 13
CDR3: CASSVGTEYGYTF

V: TRBV15
J: TRBJ1-6
length: 16
CDR3: CATSSGRTGNNSPLHF

V: TRBV20-1
J: TRBJ2-2
length: 14
CDR3: CSAEDKVNTGELFF

V: TRBV4-3
J: TRBJ2-1
length: 16
CDR3: CASSQDGQGAYNEQFF

V: TRBV14
J: TRBJ2-6
length: 14
CDR3: CASSRVSGANVLTF

V: TRBV7-2
J: TRBJ2-5
length: 13
CDR3: CASSLDEQETQYF

V: TRBV4-2
J: TRBJ2-4
length: 16
CDR3: CASSQEGLLAKNIQYF

V: TRBV19
J: TRBJ1-5
length: 16
CDR3: CASSPLAGLGNQPQHF

V: TRBV5-1
J: TRBJ2-7
length: 16
CDR3: CASSPGLAETFYEQYF

V: TRBV20-1
J: TRBJ2-3
length: 14
CDR3: CSARSAVPGDTQYF

V: TRBV7-9
J: TRBJ1-2
length: 14
CDR3: CASSLAHQVYGHTF

V: TRBV28
J: TRBJ2-1
length: 17
CDR3: CASSLTRGQIHLNEQFF

V: TRBV9
J: TRBJ2-2
length: 15
CDR3: CASSPRRGGTGELFF

V: TRBV6-6
J: TRBJ1-3
length: 11
CDR3: CASTNVNTIYF

V: TRBV11-2
J: TRBJ1-2
length: 14
CDR3: CASSLAAGLLGYTF

V: TRBV14
J: TRBJ2-7
length: 15
CDR3: CASSPRLAVSYEQYF

V: TRBV6-2/TRBV6-3
J: TRBJ2-7
length: 14
CDR3: CASSMTGQLYGQYF

V: TRBV7-2
J: TRBJ2-3
length: 15
CDR3: CASTFDSGGTDTQYF

V: TRBV12-3/TRBV12-4
J: -
length: 12
CDR3: CASSQDGMEQFF

V: TRBV7-2
J: TRBJ2-3
length: 15
CDR3: CASSSARGSGDTQYF

V: TRBV4-3
J: TRBJ2-5
length: 15
CDR3: CASSQDGTTWETQYF

V: TRBV29-1
J: TRBJ2-5
length: 13
CDR3: CSVDPTGQETQYF

V: TRBV6-1
J: TRBJ1-4
length: 15
CDR3: CASSEPLGDNEKLFF

V: TRBV7-2
J: TRBJ2-3
length: 15
CDR3: CASSPVAVTTDTQYF

V: TRBV7-2
J: TRBJ2-6
length: 16
CDR3: CASSLAPGDGANVLTF

V: TRBV7-3
J: TRBJ2-1
length: 18
CDR3: CASSLTASGSFSYNEQFF

V: TRBV29-1
J: TRBJ2-7
length: 12
CDR3: CSVRMGPYEQYF

V: TRBV5-5
J: TRBJ1-1
length: 14
CDR3: CASTRGGMNTEAFF

V: TRBV29-1
J: TRBJ1-4
length: 11
CDR3: CSARKGEKLFF

V: TRBV5-5
J: TRBJ2-7
length: 16
CDR3: CASRPQLAEPGYEQYF

V: TRBV20-1
J: TRBJ1-1
length: 13
CDR3: CSARDIGQPEAFF

V: TRBV28
J: TRBJ2-7
length: 17
CDR3: CASSSLSTGIGLSEQYF

V: TRBV5-1
J: TRBJ2-7
length: 13
CDR3: CASSFEGGYEQYF

V: TRBV14
J: TRBJ2-5
length: 14
CDR3: CASSQFGGNGPSDF